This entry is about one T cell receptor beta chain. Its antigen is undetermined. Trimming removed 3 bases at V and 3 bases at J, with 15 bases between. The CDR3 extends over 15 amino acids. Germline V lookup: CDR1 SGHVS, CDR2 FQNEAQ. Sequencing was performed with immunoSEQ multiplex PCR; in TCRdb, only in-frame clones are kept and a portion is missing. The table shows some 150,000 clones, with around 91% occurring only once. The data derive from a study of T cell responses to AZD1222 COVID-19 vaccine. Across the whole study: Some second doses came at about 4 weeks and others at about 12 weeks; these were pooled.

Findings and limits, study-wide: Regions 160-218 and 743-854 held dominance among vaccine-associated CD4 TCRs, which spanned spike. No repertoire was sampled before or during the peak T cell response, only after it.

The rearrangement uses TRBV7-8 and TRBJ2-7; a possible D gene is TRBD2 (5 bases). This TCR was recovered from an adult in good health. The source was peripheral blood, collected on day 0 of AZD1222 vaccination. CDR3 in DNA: TGTGCCAGCAGCTTTCATTTTAGCGAAGACTACGAGCAGTACTTC. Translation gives CASSFHFSEDYEQYF.